This T cell receptor (beta chain) was sequenced for a study of blood T cell repertoires in COVID-19. At the level of the study: COVID-19 samples collected from the United States, Italy and Spain covered acute and convalescent phases. In each case, the material was cDNA or gDNA derived from T cells, B-cell-depleted T cells, or PBMCs.

The V segment lost 8 bases and the J segment 3 bases; nucleotides outside the gene matches: 10. This CDR3 is built from 15 residues. Germline V gives CDR1 MDHEN, CDR2 SYDVKM. In the authors' methods: Amplification of reference gene primers was used by the study to estimate nucleated cell counts. Profiling relied on immunoSEQ multiplex PCR, and the TCRdb table lists in-frame clones only, not all of them. That table supplies the V and J calls and clone size; D and trimming were determined from the DNA. The sample lists about 60,000 clones, approximately 86% occurring once. Sequenced sample: peripheral blood. The chain links TRBV28 to TRBJ1-2; 9 bases match TRBD1. The TCR originated in a human donor with acute or convalescent COVID-19. The donor label of this sample is uncertain. In DNA form, the CDR3 reads TGTGCCAGCGGCGGGACAGGGTCAAGATACTATGGCTACACCTTC. Protein sequence: CASGGTGSRYYGYTF.